The next 13 T cell receptor beta chains were all read from a single sample in a study of shared clonotypes between healthy human individuals. Profiled with immunoSEQ multiplex PCR; TCRdb holds only in-frame clones, not every one. The profile shows about 380,000 clones, 96% of them singletons. Specimen: memory CD8+ T cells sorted from blood. Subset specified: CD45RO+ cells pooled with CCR7-negative TemRA cells. Receptors were obtained from a man aged 30 to 45 in good health.

This clone has just a few counts. This chain links TRBV19 with TRBJ2-7; D is unclear. This CDR3 has 13 amino acids. Germline loops: CDR1 LNHDA, CDR2 SQIVND (reference sequence). The V gene lost 3 bases and the J gene lost 4 bases, with 10 bases spanning the gap. The CDR3 sequence is CASSMGQRYEQYF. In DNA form, the CDR3 reads TGTGCCAGTAGTATGGGCCAGCGATACGAGCAGTACTTC. The full variable domain, rest sourced from reference TRBV19 and TRBJ2-7, is DGGITQSPKYLFRKEGQNVTLSCEQNLNHDAMYWYRQDPGQGLRLIYYSQIVNDFQKGDIAEGYSVSREKKESFPLTVTSAQKNPTAFYLCASSMGQRYEQYFGPGTRLTVT.

This chain uses TRBV2 with TRBJ2-1; unclear D gene. The V and J ends lost 6 bases and 11 bases respectively, with 8 bases between them. The germline V gene has CDR1 SNHLY and CDR2 FYNNEI. CDR3 length: 10 residues. The CDR3 region is CASRDHQQFF. CDR3 coding DNA: TGTGCCAGCAGGGACCATCAGCAGTTCTTC.

The gene calls are TRBV29-1 and TRBJ2-7; 7 nucleotides agree with TRBD2. This CDR3 region has 13 residues. V was clipped by 6 bases and J by 6 bases; unmatched bases: 11. Germline V CDR1 and CDR2: SQVTM, ANQGSEA. The CDR3 DNA sequence: TGCAGCGTCCATGCGGGGGATTTGGGCGAGCAGTACTTC. Translation: CSVHAGDLGEQYF.

The chain is built from TRBV28 and TRBJ2-7, with TRBD2 as a possible D gene (6 bases). Between the trimmed V and J ends, which lost 6 bases and 1 base, there was a span of 19 bases. The CDR3 spans 16 residues. The germline CDR1 and CDR2 sequences are MDHEN and SYDVKM. CDR3 loop: CASSGGWRASSYEQYF. CDR3 sequence (DNA): TGTGCCAGCAGCGGGGGTTGGAGGGCGAGTTCCTACGAGCAGTACTTC.

V gene TRBV7-2 combines with J gene TRBJ1-6; D not certain. Germline values: CDR1 SGHTA, CDR2 FQGNSA. This CDR3 is built from 16 residues. V was shortened by 5 bases and J by 0 bases, with 11 bases between the two germline ends. In nucleotides, the CDR3 is TGTGCCAGCAGCCCGACCGTGAGCTCCTATAATTCACCCCTCCACTTT. It codes for CASSPTVSSYNSPLHF.

The J gene is TRBJ1-2, the V gene TRBV6-9; D is unclear. CDR3 length: 13 amino acids. Germline CDR1 MNHGY, CDR2 SVAAGI. V gave up 4 bases and J gave up 4 bases, with 10 bases separating them. Here the CDR3 reads CASSSGLSYGYTF. In nucleotides, the CDR3 is TGTGCCAGCAGTTCCGGGTTGAGCTATGGCTACACCTTC.

This chain uses TRBV28 with TRBJ2-5; 10 bases line up with TRBD2. This CDR3 comprises 20 residues. CDR1 and CDR2 (germline): MDHEN, SYDVKM. The V and J ends lost 1 base and 4 bases, in that order; junction bases with no gene match: 18. The CDR3 bases are TGTGCCAGCAGTTTATCCACGATCTTCCTAGCGGGAGTATTAGGAGAGACCCAGTACTTC. Its translation: CASSLSTIFLAGVLGETQYF.

The chain joins TRBV9 to TRBJ2-1, with TRBD2 matching 11 bases. The junction had 13 bases not matched to a gene; V was cut back by 4 bases and J by 10 bases. This CDR3 is built from 16 residues. CDR1 and CDR2 (germline): SGDLS, YYNGEE. CDR3 residues: CASSTDLAGGRGEQFF. In nucleotides, the CDR3 is TGTGCCAGCAGCACAGATTTAGCGGGAGGGCGCGGAGAGCAGTTCTTC.

A single count supports this clone. V usage is TRBV7-9 and J usage is TRBJ2-1; TRBD2 matches 14 bases. The CDR3 has 15 residues. V shed 8 bases and J 5 bases; nucleotides not matched to a gene: 5. CDR1 and CDR2 (germline): SEHNR, FQNEAQ (reference sequence). CDR3 nucleotides: TGTGCCAGCGGACTAGCGGGAGGAGGCCACAATGAGCAGTTCTTC. Its translation: CASGLAGGGHNEQFF.

As regards this clone: Other DNA sequences within the sample encode an identical CDR3. CDR3 region: CASSYSRGAGANVLTF. In DNA form, the CDR3 reads TGTGCCAGCAGTTACTCGAGGGGGGCAGGGGCCAACGTCCTGACTTTC. The V gene is TRBV6-5, the J gene TRBJ2-6, with D perhaps given as TRBD1 or TRBD2 (6 bases each). This CDR3 comprises 16 residues. V was trimmed by 0 bases and J by 4 bases, leaving 10 bases between them. Germline CDR1 is MNHEY and CDR2 is SVGAGI.

Comment on this clone: The identical CDR3 is also encoded by other nucleotide sequences in the sample. V gene TRBV5-1 combines with J gene TRBJ2-7; TRBD1 might be the D (5 bases). Germline CDR1 SGHRS, CDR2 YFSETQ. V was shortened by 4 bases and J by 0 bases, with 8 bases between the two germline ends. The CDR3 totals 13 residues. CDR3 sequence reads: CASSLTASYEQYF. The CDR3, as DNA: TGCGCCAGCAGCCTGACAGCCTCCTACGAGCAGTACTTC.

Turning to this clone: Lacking the conserved final phenylalanine or tryptophan, this CDR3 likely reflects a read error. The V gene is TRBV18, the J gene TRBJ1-2; TRBD1 aligns across 12 bases. The CDR3 covers 16 residues. J lost 8 bases, V lost 4 bases, and 11 bases had no gene match. Germline values: CDR1 KGHSH, CDR2 LQKENI. DNA for the CDR3: TGTGCCAGCTCACAAAGCCCGGGACAGGGGGCAAGAGGCTACACCCTC. Amino acid sequence: CASSQSPGQGARGYTL.

This clone was picked up one time. The gene calls are TRBV29-1 and TRBJ2-5; D call uncertain. V was trimmed by 4 bases and J by 0 bases, leaving 6 bases between them. From germline, CDR1 is SQVTM and CDR2 ANQGSEA. This CDR3 region has 12 residues. The CDR3: CSVVGNQETQYF. CDR3 DNA: TGCAGCGTTGTAGGGAACCAAGAGACCCAGTACTTC.